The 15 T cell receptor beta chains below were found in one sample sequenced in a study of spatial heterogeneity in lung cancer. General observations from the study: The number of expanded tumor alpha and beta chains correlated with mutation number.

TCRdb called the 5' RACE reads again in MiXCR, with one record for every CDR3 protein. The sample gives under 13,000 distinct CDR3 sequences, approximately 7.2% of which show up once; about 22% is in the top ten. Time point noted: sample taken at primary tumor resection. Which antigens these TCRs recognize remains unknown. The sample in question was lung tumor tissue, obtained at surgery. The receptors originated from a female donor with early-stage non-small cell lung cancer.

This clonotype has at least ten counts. Here the CDR3 reads CASSTGAFSGNTIYF. The CDR3 DNA reads as TGTGCCAGCTCGACAGGGGCCTTCTCTGGAAACACCATATATTTT. The chain recombines TRBV2 with TRBJ1-3; 8 bases are a match to TRBD1. The CDR3 loop spans 15 amino acids. Germline-derived CDR1 and CDR2 are SNHLY and FYNNEI. V trimming: 8 bases; J trimming: 0 bases; junction bases outside the gene matches: 6.

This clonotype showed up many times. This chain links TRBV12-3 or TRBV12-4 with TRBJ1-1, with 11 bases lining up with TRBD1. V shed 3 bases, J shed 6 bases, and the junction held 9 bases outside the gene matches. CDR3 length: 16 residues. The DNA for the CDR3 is TGTGCCAGCAGTTTTCGGGGACAGGGGGTCTTATCTGAAGCTTTCTTT. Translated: CASSFRGQGVLSEAFF.

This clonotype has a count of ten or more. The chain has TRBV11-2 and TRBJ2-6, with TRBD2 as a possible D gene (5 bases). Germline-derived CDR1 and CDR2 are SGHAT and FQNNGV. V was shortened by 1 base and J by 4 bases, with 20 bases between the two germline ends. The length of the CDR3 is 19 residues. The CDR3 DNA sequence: TGTGCCAGCAGCTTAGCACCGGGGAGTTCGCCGTCCGGGGCCAACGTCCTGACTTTC. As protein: CASSLAPGSSPSGANVLTF.

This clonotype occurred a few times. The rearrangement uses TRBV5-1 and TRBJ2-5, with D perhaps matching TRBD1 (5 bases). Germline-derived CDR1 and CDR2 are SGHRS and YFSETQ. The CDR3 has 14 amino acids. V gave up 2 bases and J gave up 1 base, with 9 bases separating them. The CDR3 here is CASSLSRAQETQYF. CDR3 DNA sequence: TGCGCCAGCAGCTTAAGCAGGGCCCAAGAGACCCAGTACTTC.

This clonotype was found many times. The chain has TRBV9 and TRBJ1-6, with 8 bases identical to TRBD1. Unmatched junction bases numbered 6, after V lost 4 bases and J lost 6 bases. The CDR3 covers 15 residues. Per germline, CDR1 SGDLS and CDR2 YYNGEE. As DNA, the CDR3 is TGTGCCAGCAGCACCGGACAGGGAGGTAATTCACCCCTCCACTTT. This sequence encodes CASSTGQGGNSPLHF.

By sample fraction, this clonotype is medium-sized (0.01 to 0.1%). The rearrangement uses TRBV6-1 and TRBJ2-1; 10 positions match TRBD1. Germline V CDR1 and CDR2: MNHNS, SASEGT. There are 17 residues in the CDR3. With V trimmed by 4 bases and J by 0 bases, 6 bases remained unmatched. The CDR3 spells CASSVSTGGLSYNEQFF. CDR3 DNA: TGTGCCAGCAGTGTCTCGACAGGGGGCCTCTCCTACAATGAGCAGTTCTTC.

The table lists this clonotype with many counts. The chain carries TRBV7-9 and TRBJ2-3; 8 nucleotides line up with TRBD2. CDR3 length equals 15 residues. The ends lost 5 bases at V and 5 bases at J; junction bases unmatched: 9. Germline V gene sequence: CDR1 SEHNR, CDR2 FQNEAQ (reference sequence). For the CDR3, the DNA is TGTGCCAGCAGCCTTAGCGGGGCCGTGGGAGATACGCAGTATTTT. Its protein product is CASSLSGAVGDTQYF.

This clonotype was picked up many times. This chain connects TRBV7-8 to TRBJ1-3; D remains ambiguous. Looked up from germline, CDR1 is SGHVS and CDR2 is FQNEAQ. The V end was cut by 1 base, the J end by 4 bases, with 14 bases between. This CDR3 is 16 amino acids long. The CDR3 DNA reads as TGTGCCAGCAGCTTAGGAACAGCTGTCGGCGGAAACACCATATATTTT. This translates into CASSLGTAVGGNTIYF.

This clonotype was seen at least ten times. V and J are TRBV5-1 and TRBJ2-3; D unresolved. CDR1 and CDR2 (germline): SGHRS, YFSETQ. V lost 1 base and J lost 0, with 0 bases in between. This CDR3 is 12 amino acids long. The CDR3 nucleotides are TGCGCCAGCAGCTTGAGCACAGATACGCAGTATTTT. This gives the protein CASSLSTDTQYF.

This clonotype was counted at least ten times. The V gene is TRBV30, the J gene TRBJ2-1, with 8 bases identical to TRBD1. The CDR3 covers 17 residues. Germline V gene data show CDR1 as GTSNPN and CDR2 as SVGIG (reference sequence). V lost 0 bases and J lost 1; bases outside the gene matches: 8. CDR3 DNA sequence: TGTGCCTGGAGTGTAGGTACCGGGACAGGTTCCTACAATGAGCAGTTCTTC. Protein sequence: CAWSVGTGTGSYNEQFF.

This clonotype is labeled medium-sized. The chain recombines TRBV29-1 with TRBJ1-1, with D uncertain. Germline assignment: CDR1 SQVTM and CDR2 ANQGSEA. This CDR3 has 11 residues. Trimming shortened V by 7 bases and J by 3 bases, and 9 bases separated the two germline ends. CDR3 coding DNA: TGCAGCGCCCGCGGTCACACTGAAGCTTTCTTT. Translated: CSARGHTEAFF. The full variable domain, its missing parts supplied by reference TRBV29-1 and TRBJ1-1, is SAVISQKPSRDICQRGTSLTIQCQVDSQVTMMFWYRQQPGQSLTLIATANQGSEATYESGFVIDKFPISRPNLTFSTLTVSNMSPEDSSIYLCSARGHTEAFFGQGTRLTVV.

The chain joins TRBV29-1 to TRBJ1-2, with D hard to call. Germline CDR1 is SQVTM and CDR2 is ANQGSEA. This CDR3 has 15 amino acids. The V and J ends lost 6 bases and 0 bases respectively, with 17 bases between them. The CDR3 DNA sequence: TGCAGCGTAGACCTGGACGGCGATTCTAACTATGGCTACACCTTC. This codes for CSVDLDGDSNYGYTF.

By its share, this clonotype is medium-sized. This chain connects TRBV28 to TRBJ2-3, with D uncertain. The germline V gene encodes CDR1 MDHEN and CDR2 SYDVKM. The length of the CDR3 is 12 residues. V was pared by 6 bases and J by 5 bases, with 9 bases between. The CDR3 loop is CASSKIEDTQYF. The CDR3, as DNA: TGTGCCAGCAGCAAAATAGAAGATACGCAGTATTTT.

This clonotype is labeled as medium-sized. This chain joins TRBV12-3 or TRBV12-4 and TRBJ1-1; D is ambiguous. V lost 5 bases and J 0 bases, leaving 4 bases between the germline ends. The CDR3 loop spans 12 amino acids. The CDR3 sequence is CASSRLNTEAFF. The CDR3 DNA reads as TGTGCCAGCAGTCGACTGAACACTGAAGCTTTCTTT.

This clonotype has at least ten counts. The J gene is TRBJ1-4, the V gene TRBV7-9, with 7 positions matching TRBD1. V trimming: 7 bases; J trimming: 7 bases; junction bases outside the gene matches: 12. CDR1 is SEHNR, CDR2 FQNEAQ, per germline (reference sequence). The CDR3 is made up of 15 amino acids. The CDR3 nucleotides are TGTGCCAGCACCCCTGCGGGGCAGGGGGGTGAAAAACTGTTTTTT. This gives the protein CASTPAGQGGEKLFF.